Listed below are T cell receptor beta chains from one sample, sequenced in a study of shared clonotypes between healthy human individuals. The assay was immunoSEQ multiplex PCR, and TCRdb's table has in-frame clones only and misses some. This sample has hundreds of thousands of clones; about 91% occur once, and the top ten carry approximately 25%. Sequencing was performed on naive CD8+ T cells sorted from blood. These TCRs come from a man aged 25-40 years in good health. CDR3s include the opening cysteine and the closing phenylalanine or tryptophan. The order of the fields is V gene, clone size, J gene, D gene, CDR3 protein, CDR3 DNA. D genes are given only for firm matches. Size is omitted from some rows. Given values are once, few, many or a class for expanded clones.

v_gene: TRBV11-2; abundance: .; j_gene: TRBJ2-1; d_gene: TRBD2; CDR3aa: CASSARLAGGPANEQFF; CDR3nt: TGTGCCAGCAGCGCGCGACTAGCGGGAGGGCCGGCCAATGAGCAGTTCTTC
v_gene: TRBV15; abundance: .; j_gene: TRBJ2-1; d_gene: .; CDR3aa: CATSRERGNEQFF; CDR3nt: TGTGCCACCAGCAGAGAGAGGGGAAATGAGCAGTTCTTC
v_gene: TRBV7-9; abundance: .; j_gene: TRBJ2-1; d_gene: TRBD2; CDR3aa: CASSTTAGLTHEQFF; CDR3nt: TGTGCCAGCAGCACTACAGCGGGATTGACTCATGAGCAGTTCTTC
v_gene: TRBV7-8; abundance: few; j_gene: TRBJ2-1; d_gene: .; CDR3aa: CASSPRGRNNEQFF; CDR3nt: TGTGCCAGCAGCCCCCGGGGGCGGAACAATGAGCAGTTCTTC
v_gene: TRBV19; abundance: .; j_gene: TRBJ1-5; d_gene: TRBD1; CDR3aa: CAVTPRTGTRRVGQPQHF; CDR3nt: TGTGCCGTCACCCCGAGGACAGGGACAAGAAGAGTTGGCCAGCCCCAGCATTTT
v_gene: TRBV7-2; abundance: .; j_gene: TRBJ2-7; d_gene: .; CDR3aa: CASSLGLGSYEQYF; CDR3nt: TGTGCCAGCAGCTTAGGTCTGGGTTCCTACGAGCAGTACTTC
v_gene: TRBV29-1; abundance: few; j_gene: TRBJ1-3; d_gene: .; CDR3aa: CSVDGNGVDTIYF; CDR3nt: TGCAGCGTTGATGGAAACGGCGTCGACACCATATATTTT
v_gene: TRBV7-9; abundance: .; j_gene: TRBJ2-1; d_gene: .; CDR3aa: CASSLSINYNEQFF; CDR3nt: TGTGCCAGCAGCTTATCGATAAACTACAATGAGCAGTTCTTC
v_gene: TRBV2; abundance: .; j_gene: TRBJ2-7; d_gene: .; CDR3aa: CASSGGVGEQYF; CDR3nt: TGTGCCAGCAGTGGAGGTGTTGGGGAGCAGTACTTC
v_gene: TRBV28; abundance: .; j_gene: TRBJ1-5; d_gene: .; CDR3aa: CASSLGGGNQPQHF; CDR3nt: TGTGCCAGCAGTTTAGGGGGAGGCAATCAGCCCCAGCATTTT
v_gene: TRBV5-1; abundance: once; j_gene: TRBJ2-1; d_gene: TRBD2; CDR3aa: CASSLTSGRAGDEQFF; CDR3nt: TGCGCCAGCAGCCTGACTAGCGGGAGGGCTGGAGATGAGCAGTTCTTC
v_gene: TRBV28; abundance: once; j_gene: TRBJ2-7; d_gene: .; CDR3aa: CASSTIYEQYF; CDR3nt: TGTGCCAGCAGTACCATTTACGAGCAGTACTTC
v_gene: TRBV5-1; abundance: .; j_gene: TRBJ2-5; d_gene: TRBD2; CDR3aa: CASSSKGLAGGQTQYF; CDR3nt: TGCGCCAGCAGCTCGAAAGGACTAGCGGGAGGGCAGACCCAGTACTTC
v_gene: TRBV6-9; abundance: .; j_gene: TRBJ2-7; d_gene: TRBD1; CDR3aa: CASVSGTGTYEQYF; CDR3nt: TGTGCCAGCGTCAGCGGGACAGGGACCTACGAGCAGTACTTC
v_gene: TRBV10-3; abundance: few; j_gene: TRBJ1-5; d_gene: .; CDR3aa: CAIRKGSNQPQHF; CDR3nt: TGTGCCATCAGAAAGGGGAGCAATCAGCCCCAGCATTTT
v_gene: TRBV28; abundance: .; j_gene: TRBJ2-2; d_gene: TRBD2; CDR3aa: CASRGLAGDVDTGELFF; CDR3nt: TGTGCCAGCAGGGGCCTAGCGGGAGATGTGGACACCGGGGAGCTGTTTTTT
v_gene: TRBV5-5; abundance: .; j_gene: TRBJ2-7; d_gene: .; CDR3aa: CASSPASASSYEQYF; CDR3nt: TGTGCCAGCAGCCCCGCTAGCGCGAGCTCCTACGAGCAGTACTTC
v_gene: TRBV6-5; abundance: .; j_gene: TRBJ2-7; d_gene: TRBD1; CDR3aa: CASSYEQGIAYEQYF; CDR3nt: TGTGCCAGCAGTTATGAACAGGGGATAGCTTACGAGCAGTACTTC
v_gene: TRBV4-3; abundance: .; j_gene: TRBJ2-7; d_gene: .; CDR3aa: CASSQFSGYEQYF; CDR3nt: TGCGCCAGCAGCCAATTTAGCGGCTACGAGCAGTACTTC
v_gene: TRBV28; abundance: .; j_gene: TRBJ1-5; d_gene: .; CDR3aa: CASSLSQLNQPQHF; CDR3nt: TGTGCCAGCAGTTTATCTCAGCTCAATCAGCCCCAGCATTTT
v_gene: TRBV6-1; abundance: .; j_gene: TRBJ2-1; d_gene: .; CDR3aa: CASSEAGTTLPYNEQFF; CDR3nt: TGTGCCAGCAGTGAAGCAGGGACGACCCTTCCCTACAATGAGCAGTTCTTC
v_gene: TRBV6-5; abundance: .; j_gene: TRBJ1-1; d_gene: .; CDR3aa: CASRPGPNTEAFF; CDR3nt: TGTGCCAGCAGACCCGGGCCGAACACTGAAGCTTTCTTT
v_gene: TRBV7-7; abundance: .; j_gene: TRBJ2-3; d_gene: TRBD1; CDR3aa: CASSPGGQYSDTQYF; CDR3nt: TGTGCTAGCAGTCCAGGGGGTCAATATTCCGATACGCAGTATTTT
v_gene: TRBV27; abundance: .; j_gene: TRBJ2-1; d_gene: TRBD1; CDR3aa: CASSVWGQRLSYNEQFF; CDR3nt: TGTGCCAGCAGTGTGTGGGGACAGCGCCTCTCCTACAATGAGCAGTTCTTC
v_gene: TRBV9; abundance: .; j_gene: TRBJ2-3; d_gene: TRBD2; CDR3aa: CASNLAGGSDTQYF; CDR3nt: TGTGCCAGCAACTTAGCGGGAGGTTCGGATACGCAGTATTTT
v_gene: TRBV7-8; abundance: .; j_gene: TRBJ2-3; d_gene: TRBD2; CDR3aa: CASSSPGGSATTDTQYF; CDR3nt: TGTGCCAGCAGCTCCCCCGGGGGGAGCGCCACTACAGATACGCAGTATTTT
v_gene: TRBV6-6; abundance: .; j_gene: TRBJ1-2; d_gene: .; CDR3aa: CASSYSMERSNYGYTF; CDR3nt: TGTGCCAGCAGTTACTCGATGGAGCGTAGCAACTATGGCTACACCTTC
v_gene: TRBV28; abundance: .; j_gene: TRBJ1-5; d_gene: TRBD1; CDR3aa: CASSSDRVIQPQHF; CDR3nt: TGTGCCAGCAGTTCGGACAGGGTTATTCAGCCCCAGCATTTT
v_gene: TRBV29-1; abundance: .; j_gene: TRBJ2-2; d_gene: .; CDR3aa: CSVGGRSGTENTGELFF; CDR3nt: TGCAGCGTTGGAGGACGATCCGGGACCGAAAACACCGGGGAGCTGTTTTTT
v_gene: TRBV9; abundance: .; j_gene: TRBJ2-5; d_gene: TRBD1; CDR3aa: CASSVGDREDQETQYF; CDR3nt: TGTGCCAGCAGCGTAGGGGACAGGGAGGACCAAGAGACCCAGTACTTC
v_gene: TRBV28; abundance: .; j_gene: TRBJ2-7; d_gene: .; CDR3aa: CASSLGVYEQYF; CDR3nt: TGTGCCAGCAGTTTAGGTGTTTACGAGCAGTACTTC
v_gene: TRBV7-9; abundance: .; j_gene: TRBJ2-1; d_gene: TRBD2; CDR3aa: CASSGGLGLAFNEQFF; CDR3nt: TGTGCCAGCAGCGGGGGCTTGGGACTAGCATTCAACGAGCAGTTCTTC
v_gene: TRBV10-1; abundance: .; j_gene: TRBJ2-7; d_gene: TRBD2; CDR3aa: CASSEMGIAGGYEQYF; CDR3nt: TGCGCCAGCAGTGAGATGGGGATTGCGGGGGGCTACGAGCAGTACTTC
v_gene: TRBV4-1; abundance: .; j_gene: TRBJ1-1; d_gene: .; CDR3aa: CASSQDRRGTEAFF; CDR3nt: TGCGCCAGCAGCCAAGATCGGAGGGGGACTGAAGCTTTCTTT
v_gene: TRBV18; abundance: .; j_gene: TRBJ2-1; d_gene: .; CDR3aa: CASSPPFGSYNEQFF; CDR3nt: TGTGCCAGCTCACCACCGTTTGGCAGTTACAATGAGCAGTTCTTC
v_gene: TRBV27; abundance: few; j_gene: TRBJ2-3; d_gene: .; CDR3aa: CASTSGVNTQYF; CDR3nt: TGTGCCAGCACCTCAGGGGTCAATACGCAGTATTTT
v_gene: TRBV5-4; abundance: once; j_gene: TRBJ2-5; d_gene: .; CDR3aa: CASSFNPEQETQYF; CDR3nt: TGTGCCAGCAGCTTCAATCCAGAGCAAGAGACCCAGTACTTC
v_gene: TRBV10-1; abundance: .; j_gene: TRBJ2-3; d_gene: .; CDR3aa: CASAAGHTDTQYF; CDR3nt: TGCGCCAGCGCGGCGGGGCACACAGATACGCAGTATTTT
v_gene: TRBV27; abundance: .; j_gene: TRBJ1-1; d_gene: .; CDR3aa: CASSLTGGVSTEAFF; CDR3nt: TGTGCCAGCAGTTTGACGGGAGGGGTTTCCACTGAAGCTTTCTTT
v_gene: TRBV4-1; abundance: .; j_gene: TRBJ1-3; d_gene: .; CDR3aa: CASSHYWDGSSGNTIYF; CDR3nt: TGCGCCAGCAGCCATTACTGGGACGGGAGCTCTGGAAACACCATATATTTT
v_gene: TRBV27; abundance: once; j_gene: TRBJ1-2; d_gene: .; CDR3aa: CASSGGSPGGYTF; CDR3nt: TGTGCCAGCAGTGGAGGCAGTCCTGGCGGCTACACCTTC
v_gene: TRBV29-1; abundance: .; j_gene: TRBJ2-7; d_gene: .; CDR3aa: CSVYSYEQYF; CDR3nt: TGCAGCGTCTACTCCTACGAGCAGTACTTC
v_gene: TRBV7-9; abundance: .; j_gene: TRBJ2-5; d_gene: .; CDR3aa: CATAHRWGQETQYF; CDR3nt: TGTGCCACCGCCCATAGGTGGGGACAAGAGACCCAGTACTTC